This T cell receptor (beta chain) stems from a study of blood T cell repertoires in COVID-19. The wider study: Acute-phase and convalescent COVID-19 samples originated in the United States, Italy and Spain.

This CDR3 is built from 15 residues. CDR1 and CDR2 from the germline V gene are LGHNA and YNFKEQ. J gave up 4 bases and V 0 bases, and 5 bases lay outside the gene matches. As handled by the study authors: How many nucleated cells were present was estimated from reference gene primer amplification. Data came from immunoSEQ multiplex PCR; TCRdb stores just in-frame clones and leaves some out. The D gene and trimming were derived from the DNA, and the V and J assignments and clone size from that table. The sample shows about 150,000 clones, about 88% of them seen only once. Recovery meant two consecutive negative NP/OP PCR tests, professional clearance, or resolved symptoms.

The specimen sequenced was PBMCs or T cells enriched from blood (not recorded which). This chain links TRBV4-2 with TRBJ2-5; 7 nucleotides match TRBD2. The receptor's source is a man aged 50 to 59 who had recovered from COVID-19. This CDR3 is CASSQEPAGIETQYF. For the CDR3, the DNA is TGTGCCAGCAGCCAAGAGCCAGCGGGGATAGAGACCCAGTACTTC.